This T cell receptor beta chain was recovered during a study of cytomegalovirus exposure and HLA in healthy donors. Germline V lookup: CDR1 SGDLS, CDR2 YYNGEE. V lost 0 bases, J lost 6 bases, and 0 bases stayed unmatched. The CDR3 spans 13 residues. The PCR employed 60 Vbeta primers together with 13 Jbeta primers. TCRdb keeps only in-frame clones here, not all; method: immunoSEQ multiplex PCR. This table has about 190,000 clones, 70% to 75% appearing once. The origin of this receptor is a woman aged 30 to 39 in good health and CMV-seropositive. Source material: PBMCs. The rearrangement uses TRBV9 and TRBJ2-7, with TRBD2 identical over 10 bases. The CDR3 nucleotides read TGTGCCAGCAGCGTAGGACTAGCGGGCGAGCAGTACTTC. Its protein is CASSVGLAGEQYF.